The present TCR beta chain was sequenced within a study of ipilimumab plus nivolumab after autologous stem cell transplantation. Method: immunoSEQ multiplex PCR; TCRdb's copy keeps in-frame clones and lacks some. The data show about 43,000 clones, approximately 90% seen once. Germline CDR1 MDHEN, CDR2 SYDVKM. CDR3 length equals 13 residues. The V gene lost 8 bases and the J gene lost 6 bases, with 14 bases spanning the gap. About this clone: Its antigen is not identified.

Whole-study results and caveats: Per the authors, repertoire, Treg and microbiota data justify further study.

Patients received nivolumab 3 mg/kg at weeks 1, 4, 7, 10, then fortnightly to week 26. Sequences were derived from PBMCs, sampled in a trial of ipilimumab plus nivolumab as post-transplant consolidation. The chain carries TRBV28 and TRBJ1-5, with D perhaps matching TRBD1 (6 bases). The sequence was obtained from a male donor with multiple myeloma. The CDR3 region is CASLNREGQPQHF. The CDR3 nucleotides are TGTGCCAGCTTAAACAGGGAGGGTCAGCCCCAGCATTTT.